The 14 T cell receptor beta chains below were found in one sample sequenced in a study of OX40 agonist ivuxolimab in advanced cancers. TCRdb's table, derived via immunoSEQ multiplex PCR, lists solely in-frame clones and lacks some. The profile shows approximately 68,000 clones, 80% to 85% of them singletons. The material sequenced was CD4+ or CD8+ T cells sorted from blood, taken in a trial of the OX40 agonist ivuxolimab. The receptor set was obtained from an adult with an advanced solid tumor such as melanoma, head and neck, liver or kidney cancer.

This clone was seen more than once but under ten times. The J gene is TRBJ1-5, the V gene TRBV4-2; no clear D. V lost 0 bases and J lost 3, with 12 bases in between. The CDR3 consists of 16 residues. Per the germline V gene, CDR1 is LGHNA and CDR2 is YNFKEQ. CDR3 protein: CASSQEVGRYNQPQHF. The DNA for the CDR3 is TGTGCCAGCAGCCAAGAGGTAGGGCGCTACAATCAGCCCCAGCATTTT.

The chain joins TRBV5-1 to TRBJ1-6; D unclear. The germline gives CDR1 SGHRS, CDR2 YFSETQ. The CDR3 spans 14 residues. Deletions cut 0 bases from V and 6 bases from J, with 7 bases between. The CDR3 coding sequence is TGCGCCAGCAGCTTGGAACAGCTTAATTCACCCCTCCACTTT. This translates into CASSLEQLNSPLHF. The entire variable domain, with the rest obtained from reference TRBV5-1 and TRBJ1-6, is as follows: KAGVTQTPRYLIKTRGQQVTLSCSPISGHRSVSWYQQTPGQGLQFLFEYFSETQRNKGNFPGRFSGRQFSNSRSEMNVSTLELGDSALYLCASSLEQLNSPLHFGNGTRLTVT.

This clone was observed a single time. The rearrangement links TRBV19 to TRBJ1-1; 8 nucleotides agree with TRBD1. CDR1 and CDR2 (germline): LNHDA, SQIVND (reference sequence). This CDR3 contains 15 residues. Trimming removed 5 bases from V and 11 bases from J; junction bases left unmatched: 16. In nucleotides, the CDR3 is TGTGCCAGTAGTCCACAGACAGGGGCCAAATTAATTGCTTTCTTT. Protein product: CASSPQTGAKLIAFF.

This chain joins TRBV4-2 and TRBJ1-3; D ambiguous. Per the germline V gene, CDR1 is LGHNA and CDR2 is YNFKEQ. V dropped 1 base and J dropped 2 bases, with 12 bases sitting between them. CDR3 length equals 16 residues. CDR3 sequence: CASSQVKGVAGNTIYF. The CDR3 DNA reads as TGTGCCAGCAGCCAAGTCAAGGGAGTAGCTGGAAACACCATATATTTT.

This clone has ten or more counts. This chain links TRBV4-2 with TRBJ2-5; possible D gene TRBD2, 6 bases. The CDR3 totals 14 residues. CDR1 is LGHNA, CDR2 YNFKEQ, per germline. The ends were cut back, 1 base at V and 5 bases at J, with 11 bases in the middle. The CDR3 DNA reads TGTGCCAGCAGCCAAGGGGGGGATGCGGAGACCCAGTACTTC. This gives the protein CASSQGGDAETQYF.

Only one count was recorded for this clone. V usage is TRBV7-3 and J usage is TRBJ1-2; 7 nucleotides line up with TRBD1. CDR1 and CDR2 from the germline V gene are SGHTA and FQGTGA. CDR3 length equals 13 residues. Trimming cost V 5 bases and J 3 bases; bases outside gene matches: 3. The CDR3 nucleotides read TGTGCCAGCAGCCCCGACAGGGACTATGGCTACACCTTC. It specifies CASSPDRDYGYTF.

The genes are TRBV27 and TRBJ2-1, with 9 bases identical to TRBD2. The germline V gene has CDR1 MNHEY and CDR2 SMNVEV (reference sequence). This CDR3 is built from 13 residues. J gave up 10 bases and V 3 bases, and 4 bases lay outside the gene matches. Here the CDR3 DNA reads TGTGCCAGCAGTTTGGGACTAGCCGGGGAGCAGTTCTTC. Translating it yields CASSLGLAGEQFF.

This clone came up once. The V gene is TRBV25-1, the J gene TRBJ2-6, with 8 bases that match TRBD2. Germline V gene sequence: CDR1 MGHDK, CDR2 SYGVNS. Trimming took 8 bases from V and 2 from J; bases not matched to a gene: 2. This CDR3 comprises 14 residues. The CDR3 protein is CASPGGPGANVLTF. Here the CDR3 DNA reads TGTGCCAGCCCGGGGGGGCCTGGGGCCAACGTCCTGACTTTC.

V and J are TRBV10-2 and TRBJ2-1, with 9 bases lining up with TRBD2. This CDR3 contains 17 residues. Per the germline V gene, CDR1 is WSHSY and CDR2 is SAAADI. V lost 0 bases, J lost 10 bases, and 13 bases stayed unmatched. CDR3 coding DNA: TGCGCCAGCAGTGAGTCGAATTCCCTAGCGGGGTCAGGGGAGCAGTTCTTC. Translated: CASSESNSLAGSGEQFF.

The sample holds a few counts of this clone. The genes are TRBV18 and TRBJ2-2; the D gene is possibly TRBD1 (6 bases). This CDR3 contains 16 residues. V dropped 2 bases and J dropped 4 bases, with 14 bases sitting between them. The germline gives CDR1 KGHSH, CDR2 LQKENI. CDR3 protein: CASSPTGQGTTGELFF. In DNA, the CDR3 is TGTGCCAGCTCACCAACCGGGCAGGGGACCACCGGGGAGCTGTTTTTT.

The rearrangement joins TRBV6-6 to TRBJ1-5, with D tentatively TRBD1 (5 bases). The CDR3 spans 15 residues. Trimming removed 2 bases at V and 5 bases at J, with 13 bases between. CDR1 MNHNY and CDR2 SVGAGI come from the germline V gene (reference sequence). The CDR3 nucleotides read TGTGCCAGCAGTTACGGGGAGACCAGGGATCAGCCCCAGCATTTT. Translating it yields CASSYGETRDQPQHF.

The chain recombines TRBV20-1 with TRBJ1-2; D is uncertain. The V gene lost 6 bases and the J gene lost 8 bases, with 10 bases spanning the gap. This CDR3 has 10 residues. CDR1 DFQATT and CDR2 SNEGSKA come from the germline V gene (reference sequence). The CDR3 DNA sequence: TGCAGTGCCTACGAACGGGGCTACACCTTC. Its protein product is CSAYERGYTF.

V and J are TRBV25-1 and TRBJ1-1; maybe TRBD1 (5 bases). Trimming removed 6 bases from V and 1 base from J, with 12 bases in between. This CDR3 comprises 14 residues. Germline CDR1 reads MGHDK; CDR2 reads SYGVNS. The CDR3 bases are TGTGCCAGCAGCAAAGTAGGGGCGAACACTGAAGCTTTCTTT. Its protein product is CASSKVGANTEAFF.

The V call is TRBV7-2, the J call TRBJ1-3; TRBD1 matches 7 bases. V was clipped by 1 base and J by 0 bases; unmatched bases: 6. Germline V gene lookup returns CDR1 SGHTA and CDR2 FQGNSA. CDR3 length: 17 residues. The CDR3 loop is CASSLGSGGTSGNTIYF. CDR3 coding DNA: TGTGCCAGCAGCTTAGGATCAGGGGGAACCTCTGGAAACACCATATATTTT.